This T cell receptor beta chain was identified in a study of blood T cell repertoires in COVID-19. As for the study in general: The origin of the acute and convalescent COVID-19 samples was the United States, Italy and Spain. T cells, B-cell-depleted T cells, or PBMCs provided the cDNA or gDNA that served as material.

Authors' methods: From reference gene primer amplification, estimates of nucleated cell counts were derived. Using immunoSEQ multiplex PCR, the repertoire was profiled, and TCRdb retains in-frame clones only, with some absent. Clone size and V and J calls were adopted from that table, with D and trimming inferred from the DNA. The table has 160,000 or so clones, approximately 87% seen once. All recovered Cohort 3 donors got two negative PCRs, got clearance, or saw symptom resolution. In germline, CDR1 is MNHEY, CDR2 SMNVEV (reference sequence). The CDR3 totals 17 residues. V was clipped by 0 bases and J by 2 bases, with 14 bases between them.

The chain has TRBV27 and TRBJ2-1; D not resolved. The origin of this receptor is a woman aged 50 to 60 who had recovered from COVID-19. The sample taken for sequencing was PBMCs or T cells enriched from blood (not recorded which). The CDR3 DNA reads as TGTGCCAGCAGTTTATCAAAGGTAGCTATAACCTACAATGAGCAGTTCTTC. This encodes CASSLSKVAITYNEQFF.